This is a list of T cell receptor beta chains from one sample in a study of blood T cell repertoires in COVID-19. Assay: immunoSEQ multiplex PCR; the TCRdb copy retains only in-frame clones and omits some. Counted here are about 120,000 clones, roughly four fifths occurring once; the ten biggest clones make up 9.5% to 13%. Sequenced sample: peripheral blood. The source of these receptors is a human donor in a cohort sampled during active COVID-19. Each CDR3 is given with its conserved first and last residue. The D gene is left open where the match is weak. Where a row states a size, it is once, few, many or the class of an expanded clone; other rows omit it.

abundance,v_gene,d_gene,j_gene,CDR3aa,CDR3nt
few,TRBV5-1,TRBD1,TRBJ1-1,CASSSTLGQVNTEAFF,TGCGCCAGCAGCTCAACCCTGGGACAGGTGAACACTGAAGCTTTCTTT
.,TRBV6-6,.,TRBJ1-2,CASSADSYGYTF,TGTGCCAGCAGTGCGGACAGCTATGGCTACACCTTC
.,TRBV20-1,TRBD1,TRBJ1-1,CSARTGFGAFF,TGCAGTGCTAGGACAGGGTTTGGAGCTTTCTTT
.,TRBV3-1/TRBV3-2,TRBD1,TRBJ2-5,CASKSPGQGQETQYF,TGTGCCAGCAAGAGTCCTGGACAGGGGCAAGAGACCCAGTACTTC
.,TRBV29-1,.,TRBJ1-1,CSVRGTANTEAFF,TGCAGCGTTCGCGGGACTGCGAACACTGAAGCTTTCTTT
.,TRBV2,TRBD1,TRBJ2-7,CASSDRTGGIYEQYF,TGTGCCAGCAGCGATCGGACAGGGGGGATCTACGAGCAGTACTTC
.,TRBV19,TRBD2,TRBJ2-3,CASSIGGDTQYF,TGTGCCAGTAGTATTGGGGGGGACACGCAGTATTTT
.,TRBV5-1,.,TRBJ1-2,CASSFDSNYGYTF,TGCGCCAGCAGCTTTGACAGCAACTATGGCTACACCTTC
.,TRBV9,TRBD1,TRBJ1-2,CASSVGDRAEGYTF,TGTGCCAGCAGCGTAGGGGACAGGGCGGAAGGCTACACCTTC
.,TRBV28,.,TRBJ2-3,CASSDPTGSGSTDTQYF,TGTGCCAGCAGTGACCCAACAGGGTCGGGAAGCACAGATACGCAGTATTTT
once,TRBV25-1,.,TRBJ1-2,CASSDGGGYTF,TGTGCCAGCAGTGACGGCGGTGGCTACACCTTC
.,TRBV10-3,.,TRBJ1-4,CAIRETAQNEKLFF,TGTGCCATCAGGGAGACAGCACAAAATGAAAAACTGTTTTTT
few,TRBV27,TRBD2,TRBJ2-2,CASSTGGGRTGELFF,TGTGCCAGCAGTACCGGGGGGGGGCGTACCGGGGAGCTGTTTTTT
.,TRBV2,.,TRBJ2-7,CASSLTMQYF,TGTGCCAGCAGTCTTACTATGCAGTACTTC
.,TRBV3-1/TRBV3-2,TRBD1,TRBJ2-7,CASSRPGQGIYEQYF,TGTGCCAGCAGCCGACCGGGACAGGGTATCTACGAGCAGTACTTC
few,TRBV19,TRBD1,TRBJ1-1,CASSASGTGGGRTEAFF,TGTGCCAGTAGTGCGTCCGGGACAGGGGGCGGTAGGACTGAAGCTTTCTTT
.,TRBV7-9,.,TRBJ1-5,CASSPGQPSDSNQPQHF,TGTGCCAGCAGCCCCGGACAGCCCTCTGATAGCAATCAGCCCCAGCATTTT
.,TRBV27,TRBD1,TRBJ2-7,CASSMTGYEQYF,TGTGCCAGCAGTATGACAGGGTACGAGCAGTACTTC
.,TRBV9,.,TRBJ2-3,CASSVEGRAWGADTQYF,TGTGCCAGCAGCGTAGAAGGGCGGGCCTGGGGGGCAGATACGCAGTATTTT
.,TRBV3-1/TRBV3-2,.,TRBJ2-7,CASSQEIGESHEQYF,TGTGCCAGCAGCCAAGAGATCGGGGAATCTCACGAGCAGTACTTC
.,TRBV7-2,.,TRBJ1-3,CASSLVGGITGNTIYF,TGTGCCAGCAGCTTAGTCGGGGGGATTACTGGAAACACCATATATTTT
.,TRBV14,.,TRBJ2-2,CASSRIGANTGELFF,TGTGCCAGCAGCCGGATAGGGGCGAACACCGGGGAGCTGTTTTTT
.,TRBV12-3/TRBV12-4,.,TRBJ2-1,CASSLGGAGLF,TGTGCCAGCAGTTTGGGGGGGGCAGGGCTCTTC
.,TRBV7-9,.,TRBJ2-5,CASSLVGTPQETQYF,TGTGCCAGCAGCTTAGTCGGGACACCGCAAGAGACCCAGTACTTC
.,TRBV2,.,TRBJ1-2,CASTDRLNPSNYGYTF,TGTGCCAGCACGGACAGACTAAACCCTTCTAACTATGGCTACACCTTC
.,TRBV27,TRBD1,TRBJ2-7,CASSLGGRRGKSYEQYF,TGTGCCAGCAGTTTAGGGGGTCGCAGGGGGAAATCCTACGAGCAGTACTTC
.,TRBV4-1,TRBD1,TRBJ1-3,CASSQGQIYSGNTIYF,TGCGCCAGCAGCCAGGGACAGATCTACTCTGGAAACACCATATATTTT
.,TRBV11-2,.,TRBJ2-7,CASSRQGSSYEQYF,TGTGCCAGCAGCCGGCAGGGCAGCTCCTACGAGCAGTACTTC
.,TRBV6-5,.,TRBJ2-1,CASRRDRTNEQFF,TGTGCCAGCAGACGAGACAGGACAAATGAGCAGTTCTTC
.,TRBV2,.,TRBJ1-2,CASTMTGPYGYTF,TGTGCCAGCACCATGACAGGACCCTATGGCTACACCTTC
.,TRBV2,TRBD1,TRBJ1-1,CASRGQMNTEAFF,TGTGCCAGCCGGGGACAGATGAACACTGAAGCTTTCTTT
.,TRBV7-8,.,TRBJ2-2,CASSLLLYGTRTGELFF,TGTGCCAGCAGCCTACTATTATATGGGACAAGAACCGGGGAGCTGTTTTTT
.,TRBV12-3/TRBV12-4,TRBD1,TRBJ1-4,CASNRGGHEKLFF,TGTGCCAGCAACAGGGGCGGGCATGAAAAACTGTTTTTT
.,TRBV4-1,TRBD1,TRBJ1-1,CASSRGTGGVEAFF,TGCGCCAGCAGCCGGGGGACAGGTGGAGTTGAAGCTTTCTTT
.,TRBV3-1/TRBV3-2,.,TRBJ2-7,CASSHLRLGLEQYF,TGTGCCAGCAGCCACCTTAGACTAGGTCTCGAGCAGTACTTC
.,TRBV29-1,TRBD1,TRBJ2-4,CSVSTRTGQGSVQYF,TGCAGCGTCTCCACAAGGACGGGACAGGGGAGCGTTCAGTACTTC
.,TRBV7-2,.,TRBJ2-1,CASSRAGWGEQFF,TGTGCCAGCAGCAGGGCGGGTTGGGGTGAGCAGTTCTTC
.,TRBV27,TRBD2,TRBJ2-7,CASSTGLAGYEQYF,TGTGCCAGCAGTACCGGACTAGCGGGCTACGAGCAGTACTTC
.,TRBV4-1,TRBD1,TRBJ2-1,CASRDRANEQFF,TGCGCCAGCCGGGACAGGGCCAATGAGCAGTTCTTC
.,TRBV20-1,TRBD1,TRBJ2-5,CSASPTGGYQETQYF,TGCAGTGCTAGTCCGACAGGGGGGTACCAAGAGACCCAGTACTTC
.,TRBV20-1,.,TRBJ2-5,CSAVRTETQYF,TGCAGTGCGGTCAGAACGGAGACCCAGTACTTC
.,TRBV7-2,TRBD1,TRBJ1-2,CASSPLTGGDGYTF,TGTGCCAGCAGCCCATTGACAGGGGGGGATGGCTACACCTTC
.,TRBV6-5,TRBD1,TRBJ2-1,CASSGGQGHDEQFF,TGTGCCAGTTCCGGGGGACAGGGGCACGATGAGCAGTTCTTC
.,TRBV7-2,TRBD2,TRBJ2-7,CASSWSGGANEQYF,TGTGCCAGCAGCTGGAGCGGGGGGGCCAACGAGCAGTACTTC
.,TRBV21-1,.,TRBJ1-6,CASSKDGRGFNSPLHF,TGTGCCAGCAGCAAAGACGGCAGGGGGTTTAATTCACCCCTCCACTTT
few,TRBV7-9,.,TRBJ1-1,CASSRQENTEAFF,TGTGCCAGCAGCCGACAGGAGAACACTGAAGCTTTCTTT
.,TRBV12-5,.,TRBJ1-1,CASGSPHPGTEAFF,TGTGCTAGTGGCTCTCCCCATCCGGGGACTGAAGCTTTCTTT
.,TRBV15,.,TRBJ1-1,CATSRRGDTEAFF,TGTGCCACCAGCAGGCGCGGGGACACTGAAGCTTTCTTT
.,TRBV6-6,.,TRBJ2-7,CASRSPFGATYEQYF,TGTGCCAGCAGGTCCCCGTTTGGGGCTACTTACGAGCAGTACTTC
.,TRBV6-5,TRBD1,TRBJ1-2,CASSRQGIGYGYTF,TGTGCCAGCAGTCGACAGGGTATAGGCTATGGCTACACCTTC
.,TRBV11-2,TRBD2,TRBJ2-1,CASRYSGNEQFF,TGTGCCAGCAGATATAGCGGGAATGAGCAGTTCTTC
.,TRBV27,.,TRBJ1-5,CASSLSAGVYQPQHF,TGTGCCAGCAGTTTATCGGCAGGGGTGTATCAGCCCCAGCATTTT
.,TRBV3-1/TRBV3-2,TRBD1,TRBJ2-3,CASSTRDRQREDTQYF,TGTGCCAGCAGCACCCGGGACAGGCAGAGGGAAGATACGCAGTATTTT
.,TRBV3-1/TRBV3-2,.,TRBJ2-2,CASSRSGNTGELFF,TGTGCCAGCAGCCGGTCGGGGAACACCGGGGAGCTGTTTTTT
.,TRBV7-2,TRBD2,TRBJ2-5,CASSFSGGAETQYF,TGTGCCAGCAGCTTTAGCGGGGGGGCCGAGACCCAGTACTTC
.,TRBV6-5,TRBD2,TRBJ2-3,CASSSRLASDTQYF,TGTGCCAGCAGTTCAAGACTAGCGTCAGATACGCAGTATTTT
.,TRBV15,TRBD2,TRBJ2-1,CATSSVSGTSGRYNEQFF,TGTGCCACCAGCAGTGTGTCCGGGACTAGCGGGCGATACAATGAGCAGTTCTTC
.,TRBV7-2,.,TRBJ2-7,CASSADNNEQYF,TGTGCCAGCAGCGCGGACAATAACGAGCAGTACTTC
.,TRBV3-1/TRBV3-2,.,TRBJ2-5,CASSQGVGGETQYF,TGTGCCAGCAGCCAAGGCGTGGGGGGAGAGACCCAGTACTTC
few,TRBV9,TRBD2,TRBJ2-2,CASSPETGLAVGELFF,TGTGCCAGCAGCCCAGAAACGGGACTAGCCGTCGGGGAGCTGTTTTTT